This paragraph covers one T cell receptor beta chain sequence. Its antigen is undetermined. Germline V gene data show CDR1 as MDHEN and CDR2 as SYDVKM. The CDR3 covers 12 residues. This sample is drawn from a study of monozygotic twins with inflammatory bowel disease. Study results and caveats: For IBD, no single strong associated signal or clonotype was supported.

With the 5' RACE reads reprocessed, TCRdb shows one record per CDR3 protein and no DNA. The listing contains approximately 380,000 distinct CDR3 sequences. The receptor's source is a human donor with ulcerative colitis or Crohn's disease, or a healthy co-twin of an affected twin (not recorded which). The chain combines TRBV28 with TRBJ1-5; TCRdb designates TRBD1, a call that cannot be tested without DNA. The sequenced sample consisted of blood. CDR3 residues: CASIQGSKPQHF.